The 4 T cell receptor beta chains below all came from one sample that was sequenced in a study of blood T cells in healthy people across ages. It was with a sample-barcoded 5' primer and a J-beta primer mix that a second PCR of roughly 7 to 11 cycles was run. TCRdb reprocessed the 5' RACE reads via MiXCR and lists one record per CDR3 protein. Among approximately 1.5 million distinct CDR3 sequences listed, about 42% were seen once. Source material: blood. Receptors originate from a young woman in good health.

J is TRBJ1-1 and V is TRBV29-1, with 7 bases identical to TRBD1. The CDR3 consists of 13 residues. The V segment lost 4 bases and the J segment 0 bases; nucleotides outside the gene matches: 2. Germline assignment: CDR1 SQVTM and CDR2 ANQGSEA. This chain's CDR3 is CSVVTGMNTEAFF. CDR3 sequence (DNA): TGCAGCGTTGTGACAGGGATGAACACTGAAGCTTTCTTT.

The V call is TRBV5-8, the J call TRBJ2-5; 9 bases agree with TRBD2. The CDR3 length is 14 residues. Germline V CDR1 and CDR2: SGHTS, YDEGEE. The J segment lost 11 bases and the V segment lost 6 bases, leaving 14 bases of the junction unmatched. CDR3 in DNA: TGTGCCAGCACTCCGCTAGCGGGGTACAATGAGCAGTACTTC. Protein: CASTPLAGYNEQYF.

As concerns this clonotype: Germline and junction disagree at one end, which may indicate a read error. This chain links TRBV7-2 with TRBJ2-4; 7 bases are a match to TRBD1. The DNA matches TRBJ2-7 better at its end, which makes the J call doubtful. The CDR3 has 14 residues. Germline V lookup: CDR1 SGHTA, CDR2 FQGNSA. CDR3 nucleotide sequence: TGTGACAGCAGTTACCAGCCAGGGGGCTACGAGCAGTACTTC. Translation gives CDSSYQPGGYEQYF.

The chain employs TRBV20-1 and TRBJ1-1; 9 positions match TRBD1. Losses at the gene ends were 6 bases for V and 1 base for J; bases not matched to a gene: 9. The length of the CDR3 is 15 residues. Looked up from germline, CDR1 is DFQATT and CDR2 is SNEGSKA (reference sequence). CDR3 residues: CSAPTPDRGNTEAFF. In nucleotides, the CDR3 is TGCAGTGCGCCTACACCGGACAGGGGGAACACTGAAGCTTTCTTT.